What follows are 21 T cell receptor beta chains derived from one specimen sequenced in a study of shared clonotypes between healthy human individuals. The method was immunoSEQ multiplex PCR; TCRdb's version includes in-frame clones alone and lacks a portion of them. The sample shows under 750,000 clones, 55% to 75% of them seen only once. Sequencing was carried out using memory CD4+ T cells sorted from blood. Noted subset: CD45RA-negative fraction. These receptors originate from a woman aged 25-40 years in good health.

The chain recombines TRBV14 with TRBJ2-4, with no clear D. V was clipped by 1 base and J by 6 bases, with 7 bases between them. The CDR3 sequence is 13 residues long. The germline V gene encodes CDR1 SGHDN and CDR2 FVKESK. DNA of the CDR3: TGTGCCAGCAGCCAAGGAGGCAGAAACATTCAGTACTTC. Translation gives CASSQGGRNIQYF. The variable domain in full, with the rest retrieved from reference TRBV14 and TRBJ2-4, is EAGVTQFPSHSVIEKGQTVTLRCDPISGHDNLYWYRRVMGKEIKFLLHFVKESKQDESGMPNNRFLAERTGGTYSTLKVQPAELEDSGVYFCASSQGGRNIQYFGAGTRLSVL.

This CDR3 reads CASTSGAVFYGYTF. In nucleotides, the CDR3 is TGTGCCAGCACCTCAGGGGCCGTTTTTTATGGCTACACCTTC. V and J are TRBV28 and TRBJ1-2; a weak D match, TRBD1 (6 bases). With 7 bases removed from V and 5 bases from J, the gap between germline ends came to 17 bases. This CDR3 has 14 amino acids. Germline CDR1 and CDR2: MDHEN and SYDVKM.

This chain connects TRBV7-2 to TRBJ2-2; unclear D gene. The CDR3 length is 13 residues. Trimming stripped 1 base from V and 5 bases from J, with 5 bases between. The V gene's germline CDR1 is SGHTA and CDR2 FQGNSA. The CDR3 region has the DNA TGTGCCAGCAGCTTAGACCCGACCGGGGAGCTGTTTTTT. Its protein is CASSLDPTGELFF. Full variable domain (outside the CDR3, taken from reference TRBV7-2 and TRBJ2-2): GAGVSQSPSNKVTEKGKDVELRCDPISGHTALYWYRQSLGQGLEFLIYFQGNSAPDKSGLPSDRFSAERTGGSVSTLTIQRTQQEDSAVYLCASSLDPTGELFFGEGSRLTVL.

The CDR3 DNA follows: TGTGCCAGCAGTGACTCGGGACTAGCGGGAGATACGCAGTATTTT. Its translation: CASSDSGLAGDTQYF. This chain connects TRBV2 to TRBJ2-3; 12 nucleotides agree with TRBD2. Germline CDR1 is SNHLY and CDR2 is FYNNEI. The CDR3 spans 15 residues. V was clipped by 3 bases and J by 5 bases; unmatched bases: 3.

CDR3 region: CASSYSSGQGATQYF. Here the CDR3 DNA reads TGTGCCAGCAGTTACTCGTCGGGACAGGGGGCGACCCAGTACTTC. This sequence joins TRBV6-5 and TRBJ2-5, with 12 bases aligning to TRBD1. This CDR3 spans 15 amino acids. With 0 bases clipped from V and 7 bases from J, the junction kept 3 bases outside the gene matches. The germline gives CDR1 MNHEY, CDR2 SVGAGI.

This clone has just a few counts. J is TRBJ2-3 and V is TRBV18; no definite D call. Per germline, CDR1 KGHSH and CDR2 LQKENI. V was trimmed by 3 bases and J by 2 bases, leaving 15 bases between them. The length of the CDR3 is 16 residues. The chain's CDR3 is CASSPELYSFTDTQYF. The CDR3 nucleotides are TGTGCCAGCTCACCGGAGCTCTATTCCTTCACAGATACGCAGTATTTT. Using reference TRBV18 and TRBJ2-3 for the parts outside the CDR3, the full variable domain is NAGVMQNPRHLVRRRGQEARLRCSPMKGHSHVYWYRQLPEEGLKFMVYLQKENIIDESGMPKERFSAEFPKEGPSILRIQQVVRGDSAAYFCASSPELYSFTDTQYFGPGTRLTVL.

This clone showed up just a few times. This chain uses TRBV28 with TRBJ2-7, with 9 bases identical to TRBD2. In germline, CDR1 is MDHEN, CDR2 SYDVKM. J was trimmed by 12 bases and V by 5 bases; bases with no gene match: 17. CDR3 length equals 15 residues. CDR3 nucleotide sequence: TGTGCCAGCAGTACCCTCGGTGATAGCGGGAGAAGAGCGTACTTC. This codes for CASSTLGDSGRRAYF.

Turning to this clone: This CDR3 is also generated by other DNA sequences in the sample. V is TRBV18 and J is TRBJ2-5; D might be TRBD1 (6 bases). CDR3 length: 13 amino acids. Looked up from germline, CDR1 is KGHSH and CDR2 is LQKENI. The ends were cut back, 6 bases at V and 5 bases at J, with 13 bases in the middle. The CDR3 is CASSPGQGETQYF. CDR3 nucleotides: TGTGCCAGCTCTCCGGGGCAGGGGGAGACCCAGTACTTC.

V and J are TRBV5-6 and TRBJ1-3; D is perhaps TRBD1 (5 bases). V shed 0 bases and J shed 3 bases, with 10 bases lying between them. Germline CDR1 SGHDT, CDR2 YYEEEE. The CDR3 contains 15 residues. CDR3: CASSLDRTFGNTIYF. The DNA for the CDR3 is TGTGCCAGCAGCTTGGACAGGACCTTTGGAAACACCATATATTTT.

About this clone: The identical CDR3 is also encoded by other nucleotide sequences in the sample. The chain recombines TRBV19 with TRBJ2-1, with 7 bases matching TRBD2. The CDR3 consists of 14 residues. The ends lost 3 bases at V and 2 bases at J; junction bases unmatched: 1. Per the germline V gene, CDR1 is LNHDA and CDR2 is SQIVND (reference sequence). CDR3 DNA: TGTGCCAGTAGTATGGGGGGGACCTACAATGAGCAGTTCTTC. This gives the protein CASSMGGTYNEQFF. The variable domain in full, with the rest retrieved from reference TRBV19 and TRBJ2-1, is DGGITQSPKYLFRKEGQNVTLSCEQNLNHDAMYWYRQDPGQGLRLIYYSQIVNDFQKGDIAEGYSVSREKKESFPLTVTSAQKNPTAFYLCASSMGGTYNEQFFGPGTRLTVL.

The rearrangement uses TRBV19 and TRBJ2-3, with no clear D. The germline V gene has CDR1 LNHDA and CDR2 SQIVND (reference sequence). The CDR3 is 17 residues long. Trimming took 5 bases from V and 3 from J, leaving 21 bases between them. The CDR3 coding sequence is TGTGCCAGTAGTCTTCGGATAAGCCGTGGATTTACAGATACGCAGTATTTT. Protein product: CASSLRISRGFTDTQYF. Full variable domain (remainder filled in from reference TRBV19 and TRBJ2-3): DGGITQSPKYLFRKEGQNVTLSCEQNLNHDAMYWYRQDPGQGLRLIYYSQIVNDFQKGDIAEGYSVSREKKESFPLTVTSAQKNPTAFYLCASSLRISRGFTDTQYFGPGTRLTVL.

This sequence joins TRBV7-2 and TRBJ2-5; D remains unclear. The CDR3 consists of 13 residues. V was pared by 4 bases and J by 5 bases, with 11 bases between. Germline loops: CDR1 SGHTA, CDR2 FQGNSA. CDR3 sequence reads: CASSSLPSETQYF. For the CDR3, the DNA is TGTGCCAGCAGCTCCCTTCCTAGTGAGACCCAGTACTTC.

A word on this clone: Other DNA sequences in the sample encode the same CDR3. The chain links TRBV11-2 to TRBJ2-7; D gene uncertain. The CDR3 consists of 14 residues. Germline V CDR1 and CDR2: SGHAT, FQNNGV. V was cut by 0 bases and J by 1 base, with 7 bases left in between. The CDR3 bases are TGTGCCAGCAGCTTAGACCGGGCTTCCTACGAGCAGTACTTC. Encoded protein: CASSLDRASYEQYF.

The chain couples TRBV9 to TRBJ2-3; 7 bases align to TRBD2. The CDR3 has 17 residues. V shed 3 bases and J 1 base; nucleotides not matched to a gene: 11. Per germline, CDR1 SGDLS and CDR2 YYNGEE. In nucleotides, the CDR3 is TGTGCCAGCAGCGCGAGGGGCCTAGCGGACGGCACAGATACGCAGTATTTT. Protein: CASSARGLADGTDTQYF.

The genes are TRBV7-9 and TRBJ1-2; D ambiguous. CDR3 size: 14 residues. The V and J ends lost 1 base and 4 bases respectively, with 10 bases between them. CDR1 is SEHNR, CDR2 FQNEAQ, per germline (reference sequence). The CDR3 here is CASSLDALAYGYTF. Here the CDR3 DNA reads TGTGCCAGCAGCTTAGACGCGTTGGCCTATGGCTACACCTTC. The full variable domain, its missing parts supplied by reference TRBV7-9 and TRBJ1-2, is DTGVSQNPRHKITKRGQNVTFRCDPISEHNRLYWYRQTLGQGPEFLTYFQNEAQLEKSRLLSDRFSAERPKGSFSTLEIQRTEQGDSAMYLCASSLDALAYGYTFGSGTRLTVV.

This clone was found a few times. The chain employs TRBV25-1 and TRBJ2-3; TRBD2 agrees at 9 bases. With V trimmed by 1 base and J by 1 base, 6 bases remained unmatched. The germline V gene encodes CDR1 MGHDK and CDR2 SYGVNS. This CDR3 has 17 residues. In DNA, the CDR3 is TGTGCCAGCAGTGAATTGGGTAGCGGGAGCGGCACAGATACGCAGTATTTT. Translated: CASSELGSGSGTDTQYF.

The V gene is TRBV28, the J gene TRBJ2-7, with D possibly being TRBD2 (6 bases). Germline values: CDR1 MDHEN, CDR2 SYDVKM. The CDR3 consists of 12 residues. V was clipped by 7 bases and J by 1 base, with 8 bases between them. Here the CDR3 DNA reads TGTGCCAGCACGGGAGATTCCTACGAGCAGTACTTC. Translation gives CASTGDSYEQYF.

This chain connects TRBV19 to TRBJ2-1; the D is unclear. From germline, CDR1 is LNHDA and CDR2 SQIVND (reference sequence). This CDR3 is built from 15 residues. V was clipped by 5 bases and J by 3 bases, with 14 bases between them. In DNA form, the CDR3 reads TGTGCCAGTAGTTCTCCGCTGGACGGCTACAATGAGCAGTTCTTC. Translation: CASSSPLDGYNEQFF.

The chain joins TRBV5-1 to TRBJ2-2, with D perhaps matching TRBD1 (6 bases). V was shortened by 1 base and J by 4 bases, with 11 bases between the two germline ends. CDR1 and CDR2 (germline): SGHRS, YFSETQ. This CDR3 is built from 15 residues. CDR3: CASSLRGGVTGELFF. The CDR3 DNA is TGCGCCAGCAGCTTGCGAGGGGGAGTCACCGGGGAGCTGTTTTTT.

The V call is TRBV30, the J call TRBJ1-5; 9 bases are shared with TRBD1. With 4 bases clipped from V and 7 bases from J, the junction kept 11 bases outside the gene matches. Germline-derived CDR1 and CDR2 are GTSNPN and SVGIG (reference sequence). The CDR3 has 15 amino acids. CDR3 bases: TGTGCCTGGAATAACAGGGGGCGAGGAGGCCAGCCCCAGCATTTT. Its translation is CAWNNRGRGGQPQHF.

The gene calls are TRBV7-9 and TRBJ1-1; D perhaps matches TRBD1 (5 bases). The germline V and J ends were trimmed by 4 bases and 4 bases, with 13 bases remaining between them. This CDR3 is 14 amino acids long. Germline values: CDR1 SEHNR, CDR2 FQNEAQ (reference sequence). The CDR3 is CASSSGTGFTEAFF. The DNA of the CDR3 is TGTGCCAGCAGCTCAGGGACGGGATTCACTGAAGCTTTCTTT.